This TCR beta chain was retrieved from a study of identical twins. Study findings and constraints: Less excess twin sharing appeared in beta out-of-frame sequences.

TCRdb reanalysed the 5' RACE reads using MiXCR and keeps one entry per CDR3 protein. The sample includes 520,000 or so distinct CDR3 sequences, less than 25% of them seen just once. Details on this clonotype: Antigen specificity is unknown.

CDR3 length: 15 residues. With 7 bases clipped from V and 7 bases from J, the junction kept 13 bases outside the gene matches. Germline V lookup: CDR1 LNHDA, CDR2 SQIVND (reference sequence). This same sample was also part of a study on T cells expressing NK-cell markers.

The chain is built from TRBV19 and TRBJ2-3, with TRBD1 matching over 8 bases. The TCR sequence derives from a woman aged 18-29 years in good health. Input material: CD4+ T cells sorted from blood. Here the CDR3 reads CASKGTGGGRHTQYF. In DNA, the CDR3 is TGTGCCAGTAAGGGTACAGGGGGTGGGCGACATACGCAGTATTTT.